The 27 T cell receptor beta chains listed next were all sequenced from one sample in a study of prognosis after radiotherapy for stage I lung cancer. The genomic DNA TCR beta CDR3 region underwent two rounds of multiplex PCR. With primers specific to each TRBV and TRBJ gene, the first-round PCR was performed. Each CDR3 protein gets one entry after TCRdb re-called the multiplex PCR reads with MiXCR. The data show about 27,000 distinct CDR3 sequences, with 46% seen just once and about 15% held by the top ten. This sample comprised PBMCs, obtained before or after stereotactic body radiation therapy (not recorded which). The source of these receptors is a donor over 45 with non-small cell lung cancer.

This rearrangement joins TRBV13 to TRBJ1-4; TRBD1 agrees at 9 bases. The germline CDR1 and CDR2 sequences are PRHDT and FYEKMQ (reference sequence). V was pared by 3 bases and J by 7 bases, with 9 bases of the junction left unmatched. The length of the CDR3 is 16 residues. The CDR3 sequence is CASSLNRGRKGEKLFF. The CDR3 bases are TGTGCCAGCAGCTTGAACAGGGGGCGCAAAGGTGAAAAACTGTTTTTT.

This clonotype occurred many times. A single base separates this from a much larger clone, so it may be a read error. The chain employs TRBV6-2 or TRBV6-3 and TRBJ2-1; D not resolved. Germline CDR1 reads MNHEY; CDR2 reads SVGEGT. The CDR3 has 13 residues. The CDR3 DNA reads as TGTGCCAGCCTACAAAGCTCCCACAATGAGCAGTTCTTC. This translates into CASLQSSHNEQFF.

The chain couples TRBV25-1 to TRBJ2-1; a weak D match, TRBD2 (5 bases). Germline V lookup: CDR1 MGHDK, CDR2 SYGVNS. The CDR3 consists of 12 residues. V lost 2 bases and J lost 10, with 9 bases in between. The DNA for the CDR3 is TGTGCCAGCAGTGAAAATTCGGGAGAGCAGTTCTTC. Its translation: CASSENSGEQFF. Looking up the rest from reference TRBV25-1 and TRBJ2-1 gives the full variable domain: EADIYQTPRYLVIGTGKKITLECSQTMGHDKMYWYQQDPGMELHLIHYSYGVNSTEKGDLSSESTVSRIRTEHFPLTLESARPSHTSQYLCASSENSGEQFFGPGTRLTVL.

The CDR3 DNA reads TGTGCCAGCAGCTTAGGGCCCTTAAACACCGGGGAGCTGTTTTTT. The encoded protein is CASSLGPLNTGELFF. The chain combines TRBV7-2 with TRBJ2-2; D not certain. CDR1 and CDR2 (germline): SGHTA, FQGNSA. The length of the CDR3 is 15 residues. V gave up 1 base and J gave up 2 bases, with 8 bases separating them.

The sample holds many counts of this clonotype. This chain connects TRBV11-2 to TRBJ2-3; D is unresolved. CDR3 size: 16 residues. From germline, CDR1 is SGHAT and CDR2 FQNNGV. Trimming took 4 bases from V and 2 from J, leaving 16 bases between them. The CDR3 spells CASSSTELTYTDTQYF. For the CDR3, the DNA is TGTGCCAGCAGCTCAACAGAGCTAACCTACACAGATACGCAGTATTTT. The entire variable domain, with the rest obtained from reference TRBV11-2 and TRBJ2-3, is as follows: EAGVAQSPRYKIIEKRQSVAFWCNPISGHATLYWYQQILGQGPKLLIQFQNNGVVDDSQLPKDRFSAERLKGVDSTLKIQPAKLEDSAVYLCASSSTELTYTDTQYFGPGTRLTVL.

Comment on this clonotype: A far larger clone is one base from this, pointing to a likely read error. This sequence joins TRBV6-6 and TRBJ1-2; possible D gene TRBD1, 6 bases. The V gene lost 10 bases and the J gene lost 2 bases, with 11 bases spanning the gap. The CDR3 has 12 amino acids. Looked up from germline, CDR1 is MNHNY and CDR2 is SVGAGI (reference sequence). The CDR3 loop is CAILTGNYGYTF. In nucleotides, the CDR3 is TGTGCCATCCTAACAGGGAACTATGGCTACACCTTC.

By proportion, this clonotype is medium-sized. The chain links TRBV30 to TRBJ2-3; TRBD2 agrees at 7 bases. With 0 bases clipped from V and 7 bases from J, the junction kept 10 bases outside the gene matches. CDR1 and CDR2 from the germline V gene are GTSNPN and SVGIG (reference sequence). This CDR3 contains 15 residues. The CDR3 sequence: CAWSVGGASGNTQYF. The CDR3 DNA sequence: TGTGCCTGGAGTGTAGGCGGGGCCAGCGGGAATACGCAGTATTTT.

This clonotype was seen repeatedly, ten times or more. V is TRBV16 and J is TRBJ1-3, with 7 bases lining up with TRBD1. Trimming at V came to 2 bases and at J to 0 bases, leaving 1 base not matched to a gene. CDR3 length: 15 residues. Germline-derived CDR1 and CDR2 are KGHSY and FQNENV. This CDR3 reads CASSQGQASGNTIYF. CDR3 bases: TGTGCCAGCAGCCAAGGACAGGCCTCTGGAAACACCATATATTTT.

This clonotype was observed at least ten times. The chain couples TRBV6-4 to TRBJ2-2, with a tentative D call TRBD1 (5 bases). The CDR3 covers 14 residues. The germline V gene encodes CDR1 MRHNA and CDR2 SNTAGT. Trimming took 5 bases from V and 1 from J, leaving 8 bases between them. DNA of the CDR3: TGTGCCAGCAGTTTCCAGGGGAACACCGGGGAGCTGTTTTTT. It yields the protein CASSFQGNTGELFF.

This clonotype was seen at least ten times. The V and J genes are TRBV7-9 and TRBJ1-1, with unresolved D. Per the germline V gene, CDR1 is SEHNR and CDR2 is FQNEAQ (reference sequence). The CDR3 is 16 residues long. Between the trimmed V and J ends, which lost 2 bases and 4 bases, there was a span of 17 bases. This chain's CDR3 is CASSLSFPARGTEAFF. The CDR3 bases are TGTGCCAGCAGCTTATCGTTCCCGGCTCGGGGCACTGAAGCTTTCTTT.

This clonotype was observed many times. The genes are TRBV9 and TRBJ2-1; D perhaps matches TRBD1 (5 bases). The CDR3 totals 15 residues. V lost 3 bases and J 1 base, leaving 11 bases between the germline ends. Germline assignment: CDR1 SGDLS and CDR2 YYNGEE. As DNA, the CDR3 is TGTGCCAGCAGCGAAAGACAGCAATCCTACAATGAGCAGTTCTTC. Protein product: CASSERQQSYNEQFF.

Of note for this clonotype: An end of the junction differs from the germline gene, which may be a read error. The chain couples TRBV6-2 or TRBV6-3 to TRBJ2-1, with 15 bases matching TRBD2. CDR3 size: 21 residues. The germline CDR1 and CDR2 sequences are MNHEY and SVGEGT. CDR3 loop: CVSIYESLSGLAGGSYNEQFF. The CDR3 nucleotides are TGTGTCAGCATTTATGAAAGTTTATCGGGACTAGCGGGAGGTTCCTACAATGAGCAGTTCTTC.

In its sample, this clonotype was seen many times. The chain carries TRBV11-3 and TRBJ2-3; 9 bases align to TRBD2. The CDR3 is 19 amino acids. Trimming removed 3 bases from V and 0 bases from J; junction bases left unmatched: 13. Germline V gene data show CDR1 as SGHNT and CDR2 as YENEEA. The CDR3 loop reads CASSFGLAGSGFSTDTQYF. CDR3 in DNA: TGTGCCAGCAGCTTTGGGCTAGCGGGGTCCGGATTTAGCACAGATACGCAGTATTTT.

At least ten counts were recorded for this clonotype. V is TRBV5-6 and J is TRBJ2-7; 8 nucleotides align to TRBD1. The CDR3 has 13 amino acids. J was trimmed by 5 bases and V by 2 bases; bases with no gene match: 3. The germline CDR1 and CDR2 sequences are SGHDT and YYEEEE. The CDR3 protein is CASSFSGGDEQYF. CDR3 DNA sequence: TGTGCCAGCAGCTTTTCAGGGGGCGACGAGCAGTACTTC.

This clonotype was counted ten times or more. J is TRBJ2-7 and V is TRBV20-1, with TRBD1 matching 8 bases. The CDR3 has 15 amino acids. After removal of 3 bases from V and 0 bases from J, the junction contained 7 bases not matched to a gene. In germline, CDR1 is DFQATT, CDR2 SNEGSKA (reference sequence). In nucleotides, the CDR3 is TGCAGTGCTAGGCCGGGGACAGGAAACTCCTACGAGCAGTACTTC. This encodes CSARPGTGNSYEQYF.

Worth noting for this clonotype: The conserved final phenylalanine or tryptophan is absent from the CDR3, which likely points to a read error. The rearrangement uses TRBV28 and TRBJ2-7, with D possibly TRBD1 on 5 matching bases. Germline CDR1 MDHEN, CDR2 SYDVKM. The CDR3 is made up of 13 amino acids. CDR3 loop: CARSFPRVYEQYL. Here the CDR3 DNA reads TGTGCCAGAAGTTTCCCCAGGGTCTACGAGCAGTACTTA.

About this clonotype: Compared with germline, one end of the junction differs, possibly owing to a read error. The V gene is TRBV7-9, the J gene TRBJ2-6; maybe TRBD2 (6 bases). Germline lookup yields CDR1 SEHNR and CDR2 FQNEAQ (reference sequence). The CDR3 runs 16 residues. As DNA, the CDR3 is TGTGCCAGCATCCGGGGAGGCCTCTCTGGGTCCAACGTCCTTACTTTC. Protein sequence: CASIRGGLSGSNVLTF.

The chain uses TRBV24-1 and TRBJ1-2; D not certain. The germline V gene encodes CDR1 KGHDR and CDR2 SFDVKD. The CDR3 loop spans 13 amino acids. Deletions cut 3 bases from V and 4 bases from J, with 8 bases between. CDR3 DNA sequence: TGTGCCACCAGTGATATGTTCGCCTATGGCTACACCTTC. Its translation is CATSDMFAYGYTF.

This clonotype was counted ten times or more. This sequence joins TRBV4-2 and TRBJ2-1; TRBD1 might be the D (5 bases). The germline V gene encodes CDR1 LGHNA and CDR2 YNFKEQ. Trimming shortened V by 3 bases and J by 6 bases, and 12 bases separated the two germline ends. The CDR3 loop spans 14 amino acids. CDR3 in DNA: TGTGCCAGCAGCCAGGGTCGACAGAGCAATGAGCAGTTCTTC. Translated, it gives CASSQGRQSNEQFF.

In this sample, this clonotype is medium-sized. The V and J genes are TRBV27 and TRBJ1-2, with D perhaps matching TRBD1 (6 bases). This CDR3 is built from 12 residues. With 8 bases removed from V and 5 bases from J, the gap between germline ends came to 12 bases. In germline, CDR1 is MNHEY, CDR2 SMNVEV (reference sequence). DNA of the CDR3: TGTGCCAGCGGAACGACAGGATATGGCTACACCTTC. This codes for CASGTTGYGYTF.

This clonotype came up many times. In nucleotides, the CDR3 is TGCGCCAGCAGCTTGGAGGTAGGTTCGACTTATCAGCCCCAGCATTTT. As protein: CASSLEVGSTYQPQHF. The rearrangement joins TRBV5-1 to TRBJ1-5; D not resolved. Trimming took off 0 bases at V and 5 bases at J, with 15 bases between the two ends. The germline V gene encodes CDR1 SGHRS and CDR2 YFSETQ. The CDR3 covers 16 residues.

Remarks on this clonotype: A single base is all that separates this from a far larger clone, so a read error is likely. This chain connects TRBV6-5 to TRBJ1-5; D is perhaps TRBD1 (5 bases). The CDR3 runs 14 residues. CDR1 is MNHEY and CDR2 is SVGAGI in the germline V gene. In nucleotides, the CDR3 is TGTGCCAGCAGATTGACAGCGAGCAATCAGCTCCAGCATTTT. Its translation: CASRLTASNQLQHF.

This clonotype turned up a few times. The junction differs from germline at one of its ends, possibly a read error. V and J are TRBV7-8 and TRBJ1-1; D gene uncertain. Germline assignment: CDR1 SGHVS and CDR2 FQNEAQ. The CDR3 sequence is 15 residues long. CDR3 DNA sequence: TGTGCCAGCATCTTAGCGGTGGTGGCGCACACTGAAGCTTTCTTT. It specifies CASILAVVAHTEAFF.

On this clonotype itself: Compared with germline, one end of the junction differs, possibly owing to a read error. The J gene is TRBJ2-3, the V gene TRBV28; perhaps D is TRBD1 or TRBD2 (9 bases each). The length of the CDR3 is 19 residues. Per germline, CDR1 MDHEN and CDR2 SYDVKM. In DNA form, the CDR3 reads TGTGCCATCAGACAGGGGGGGCTAGCGGGACCAACTAGCACATATACGCAGTATTTT. This translates into CAIRQGGLAGPTSTYTQYF.

As to this clonotype: This probably arose from a read error, given a far larger clone one base away. This chain connects TRBV6-5 to TRBJ2-7, with D perhaps TRBD1 (6 bases). This CDR3 contains 14 residues. Germline V CDR1 and CDR2: MNHEY, SVGAGI. The CDR3 spells CASRTGTTSYEQCF. CDR3 DNA: TGTGCCAGCAGAACCGGGACAACTTCCTACGAGCAGTGCTTC.

This clonotype has ten or more counts. CDR3 DNA sequence: TGTGCCACCAGCAGAGAACGGGACACCAATCAGCCCCAGCATTTT. Translating gives CATSRERDTNQPQHF. V and J are TRBV15 and TRBJ1-5; D may be TRBD1 (6 bases). There are 15 residues in the CDR3. Germline V gene data show CDR1 as LNHNV and CDR2 as YYDKDF (reference sequence). V shed 0 bases and J shed 3 bases, with 9 bases lying between them.

This clonotype occurred once. A far larger clone differs by one base, so this is likely a read error. The chain couples TRBV27 to TRBJ2-1; 8 nucleotides line up with TRBD1. The CDR3 is made up of 14 amino acids. CDR1 and CDR2 (germline): MNHEY, SMNVEV (reference sequence). V lost 2 bases to trimming and J lost 5 bases; unmatched junction nucleotides: 2. DNA for the CDR3: TGTGCCAGCAGTTTAGGACAGGGCAACAATGAGCAGTTCTTC. It encodes CASSLGQGNNEQFF.